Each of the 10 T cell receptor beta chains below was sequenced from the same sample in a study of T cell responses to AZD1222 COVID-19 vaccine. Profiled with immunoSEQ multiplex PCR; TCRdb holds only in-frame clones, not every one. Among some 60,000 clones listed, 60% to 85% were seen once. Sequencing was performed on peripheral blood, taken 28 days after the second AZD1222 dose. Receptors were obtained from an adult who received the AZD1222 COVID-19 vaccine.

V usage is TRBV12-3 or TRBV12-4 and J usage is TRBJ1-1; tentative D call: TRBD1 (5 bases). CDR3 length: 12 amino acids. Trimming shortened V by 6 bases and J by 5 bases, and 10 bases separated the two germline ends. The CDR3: CASSRAGTEAFF. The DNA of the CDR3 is TGTGCCAGCAGCAGGGCGGGAACTGAAGCTTTCTTT.

The CDR3 coding sequence is TGTGCCACCAGCGCCTACAGGGAAGTGGATACGCAGTATTTT. It codes for CATSAYREVDTQYF. V usage is TRBV15 and J usage is TRBJ2-3, with a possible D match to TRBD1 (6 bases). This CDR3 contains 14 residues. CDR1 and CDR2 from the germline V gene are LNHNV and YYDKDF (reference sequence). The germline V and J ends were trimmed by 5 bases and 6 bases, with 15 bases remaining between them.

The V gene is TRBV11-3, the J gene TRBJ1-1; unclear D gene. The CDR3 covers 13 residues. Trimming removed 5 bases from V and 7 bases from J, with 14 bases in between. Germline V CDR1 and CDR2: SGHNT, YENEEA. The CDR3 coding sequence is TGTGCCAGCAGCATTACCAGGAGTAGTGAAGCTTTCTTT. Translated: CASSITRSSEAFF.

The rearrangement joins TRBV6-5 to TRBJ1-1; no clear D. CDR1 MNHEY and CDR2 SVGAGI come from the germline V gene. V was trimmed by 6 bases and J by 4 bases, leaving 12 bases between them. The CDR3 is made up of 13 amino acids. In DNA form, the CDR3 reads TGTGCCAGCAGGATCCCCTCTGGCACTGAAGCTTTCTTT. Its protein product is CASRIPSGTEAFF.

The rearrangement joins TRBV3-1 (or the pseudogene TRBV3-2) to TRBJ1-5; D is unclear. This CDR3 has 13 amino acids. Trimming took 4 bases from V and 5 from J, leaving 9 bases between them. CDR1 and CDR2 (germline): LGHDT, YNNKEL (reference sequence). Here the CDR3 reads CASSRYQDQPQHF. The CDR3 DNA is TGTGCCAGCAGCCGATACCAGGATCAGCCCCAGCATTTT.

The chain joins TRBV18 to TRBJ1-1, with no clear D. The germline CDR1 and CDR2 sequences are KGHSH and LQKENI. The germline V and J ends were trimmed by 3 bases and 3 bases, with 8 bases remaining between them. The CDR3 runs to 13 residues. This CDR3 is CASSPLADTEAFF. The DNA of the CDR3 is TGTGCCAGCTCACCGCTCGCAGACACTGAAGCTTTCTTT.

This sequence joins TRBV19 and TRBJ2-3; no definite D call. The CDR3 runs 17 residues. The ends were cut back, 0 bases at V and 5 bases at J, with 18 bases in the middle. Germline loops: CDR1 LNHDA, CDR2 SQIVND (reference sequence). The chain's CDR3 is CASSIESKAFNGDTQYF. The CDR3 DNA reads TGTGCCAGTAGTATAGAGAGTAAAGCCTTCAACGGAGATACGCAGTATTTT.

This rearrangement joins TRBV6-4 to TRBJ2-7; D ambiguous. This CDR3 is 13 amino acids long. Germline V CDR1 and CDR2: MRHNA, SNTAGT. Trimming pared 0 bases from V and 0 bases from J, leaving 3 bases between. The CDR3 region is CASSDSFSYEQYF. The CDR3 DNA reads TGTGCCAGCAGTGACTCCTTCTCCTACGAGCAGTACTTC.

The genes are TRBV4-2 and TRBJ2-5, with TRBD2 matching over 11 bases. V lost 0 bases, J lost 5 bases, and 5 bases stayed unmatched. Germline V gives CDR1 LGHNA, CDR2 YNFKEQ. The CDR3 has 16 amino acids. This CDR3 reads CASSQELAGGWETQYF. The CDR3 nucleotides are TGTGCCAGCAGCCAAGAGCTAGCGGGGGGCTGGGAGACCCAGTACTTC.

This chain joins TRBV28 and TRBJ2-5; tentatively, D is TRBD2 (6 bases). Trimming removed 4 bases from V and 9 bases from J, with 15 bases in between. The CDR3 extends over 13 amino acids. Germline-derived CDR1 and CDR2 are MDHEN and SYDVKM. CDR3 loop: CASSSGLRGSQYF. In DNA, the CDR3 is TGTGCCAGCAGTTCGGGACTCCGAGGGTCCCAGTACTTC.